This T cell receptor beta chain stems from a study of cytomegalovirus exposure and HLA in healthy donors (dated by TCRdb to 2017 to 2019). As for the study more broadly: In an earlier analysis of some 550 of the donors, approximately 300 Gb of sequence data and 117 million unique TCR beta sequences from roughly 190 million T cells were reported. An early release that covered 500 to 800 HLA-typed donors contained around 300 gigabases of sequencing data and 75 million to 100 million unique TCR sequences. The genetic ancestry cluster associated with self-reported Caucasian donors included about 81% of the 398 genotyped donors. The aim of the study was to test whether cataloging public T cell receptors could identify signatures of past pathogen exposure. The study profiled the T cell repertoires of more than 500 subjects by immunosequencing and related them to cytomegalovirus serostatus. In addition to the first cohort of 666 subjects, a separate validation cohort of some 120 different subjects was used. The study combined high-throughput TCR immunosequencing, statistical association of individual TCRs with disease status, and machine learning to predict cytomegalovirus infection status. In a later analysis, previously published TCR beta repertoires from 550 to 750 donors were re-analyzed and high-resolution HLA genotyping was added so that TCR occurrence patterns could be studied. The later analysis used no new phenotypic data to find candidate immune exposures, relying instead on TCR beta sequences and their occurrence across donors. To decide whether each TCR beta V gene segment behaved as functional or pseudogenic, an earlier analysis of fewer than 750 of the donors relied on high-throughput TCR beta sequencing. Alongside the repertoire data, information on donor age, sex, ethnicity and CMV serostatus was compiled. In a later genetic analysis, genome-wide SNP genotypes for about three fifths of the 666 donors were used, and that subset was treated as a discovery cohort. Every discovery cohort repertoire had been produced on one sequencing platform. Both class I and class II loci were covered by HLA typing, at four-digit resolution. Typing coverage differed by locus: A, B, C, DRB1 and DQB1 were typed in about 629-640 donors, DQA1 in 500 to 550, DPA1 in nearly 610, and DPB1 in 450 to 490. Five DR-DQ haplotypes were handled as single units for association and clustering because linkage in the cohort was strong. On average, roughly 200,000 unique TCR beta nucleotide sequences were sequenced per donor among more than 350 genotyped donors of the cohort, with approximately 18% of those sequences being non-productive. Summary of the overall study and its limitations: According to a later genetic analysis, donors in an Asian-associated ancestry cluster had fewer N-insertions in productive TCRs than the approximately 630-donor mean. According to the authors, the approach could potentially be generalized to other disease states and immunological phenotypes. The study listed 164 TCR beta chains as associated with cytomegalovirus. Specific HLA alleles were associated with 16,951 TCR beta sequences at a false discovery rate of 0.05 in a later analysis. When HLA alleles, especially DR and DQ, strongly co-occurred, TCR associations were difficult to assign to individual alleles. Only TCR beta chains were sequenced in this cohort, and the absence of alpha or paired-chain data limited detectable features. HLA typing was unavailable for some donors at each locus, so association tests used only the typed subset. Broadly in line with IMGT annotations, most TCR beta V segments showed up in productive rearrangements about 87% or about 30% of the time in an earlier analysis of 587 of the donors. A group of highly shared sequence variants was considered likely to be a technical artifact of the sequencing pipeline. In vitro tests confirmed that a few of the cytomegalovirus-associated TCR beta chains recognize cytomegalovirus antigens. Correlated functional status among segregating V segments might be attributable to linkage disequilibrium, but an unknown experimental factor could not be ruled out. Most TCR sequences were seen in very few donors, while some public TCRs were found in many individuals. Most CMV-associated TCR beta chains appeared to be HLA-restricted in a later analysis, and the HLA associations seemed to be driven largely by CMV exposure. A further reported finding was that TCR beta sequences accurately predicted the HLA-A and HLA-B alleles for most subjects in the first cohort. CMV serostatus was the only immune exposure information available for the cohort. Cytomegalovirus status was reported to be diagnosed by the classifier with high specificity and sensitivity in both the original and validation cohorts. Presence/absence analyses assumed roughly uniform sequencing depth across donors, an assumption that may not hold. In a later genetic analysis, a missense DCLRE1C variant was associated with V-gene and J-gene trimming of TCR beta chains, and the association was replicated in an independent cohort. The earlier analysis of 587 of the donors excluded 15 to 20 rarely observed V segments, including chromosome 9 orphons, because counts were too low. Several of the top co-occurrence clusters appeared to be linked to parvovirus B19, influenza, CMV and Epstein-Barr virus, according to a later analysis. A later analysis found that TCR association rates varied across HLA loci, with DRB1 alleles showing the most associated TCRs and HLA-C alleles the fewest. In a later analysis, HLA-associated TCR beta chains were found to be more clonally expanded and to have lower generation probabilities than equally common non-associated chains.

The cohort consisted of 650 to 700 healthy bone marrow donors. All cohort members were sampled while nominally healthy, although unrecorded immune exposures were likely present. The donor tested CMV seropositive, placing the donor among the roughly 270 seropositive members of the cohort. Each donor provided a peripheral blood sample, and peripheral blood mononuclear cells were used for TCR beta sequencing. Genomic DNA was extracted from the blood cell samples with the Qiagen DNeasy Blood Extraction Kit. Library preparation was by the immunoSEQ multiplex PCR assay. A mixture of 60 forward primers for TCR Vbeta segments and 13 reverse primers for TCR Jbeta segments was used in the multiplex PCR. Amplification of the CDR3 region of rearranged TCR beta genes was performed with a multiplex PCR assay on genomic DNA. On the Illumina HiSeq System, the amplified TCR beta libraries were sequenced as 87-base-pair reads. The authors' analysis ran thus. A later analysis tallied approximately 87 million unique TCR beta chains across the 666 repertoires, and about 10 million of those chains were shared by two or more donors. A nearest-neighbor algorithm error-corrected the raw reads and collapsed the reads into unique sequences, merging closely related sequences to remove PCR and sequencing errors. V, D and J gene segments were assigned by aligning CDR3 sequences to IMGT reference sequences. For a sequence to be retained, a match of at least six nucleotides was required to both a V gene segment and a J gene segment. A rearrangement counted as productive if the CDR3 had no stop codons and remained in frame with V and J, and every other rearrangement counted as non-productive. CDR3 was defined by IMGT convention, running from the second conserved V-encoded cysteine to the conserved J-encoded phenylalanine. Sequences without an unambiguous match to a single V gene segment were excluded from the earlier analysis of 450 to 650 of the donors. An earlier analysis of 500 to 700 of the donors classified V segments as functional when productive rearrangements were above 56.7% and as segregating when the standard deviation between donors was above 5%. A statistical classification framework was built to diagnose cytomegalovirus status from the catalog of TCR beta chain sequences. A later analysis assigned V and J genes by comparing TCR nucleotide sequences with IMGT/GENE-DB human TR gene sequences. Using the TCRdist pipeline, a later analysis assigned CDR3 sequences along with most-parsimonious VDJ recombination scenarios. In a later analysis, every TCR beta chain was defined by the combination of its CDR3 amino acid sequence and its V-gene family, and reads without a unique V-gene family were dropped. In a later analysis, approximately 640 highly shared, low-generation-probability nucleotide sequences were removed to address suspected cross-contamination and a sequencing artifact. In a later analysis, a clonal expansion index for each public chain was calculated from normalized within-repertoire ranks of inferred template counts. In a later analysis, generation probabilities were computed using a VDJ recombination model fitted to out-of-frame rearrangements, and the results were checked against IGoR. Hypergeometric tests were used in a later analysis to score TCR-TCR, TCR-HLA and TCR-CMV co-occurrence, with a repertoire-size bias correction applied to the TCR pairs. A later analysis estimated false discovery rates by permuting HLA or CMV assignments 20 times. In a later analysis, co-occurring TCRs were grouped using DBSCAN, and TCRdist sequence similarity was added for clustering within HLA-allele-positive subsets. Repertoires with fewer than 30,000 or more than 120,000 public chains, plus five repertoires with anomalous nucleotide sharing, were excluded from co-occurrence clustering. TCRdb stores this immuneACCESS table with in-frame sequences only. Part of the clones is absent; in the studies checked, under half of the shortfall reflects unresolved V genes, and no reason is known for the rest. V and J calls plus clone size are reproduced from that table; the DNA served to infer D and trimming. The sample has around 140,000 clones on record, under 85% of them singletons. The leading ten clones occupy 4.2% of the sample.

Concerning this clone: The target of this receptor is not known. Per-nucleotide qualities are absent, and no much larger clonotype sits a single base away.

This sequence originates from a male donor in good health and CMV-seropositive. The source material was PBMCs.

CDR3 loop: CASSGLRDRNSNQPQHF. The DNA is as follows: TGTGCCAGCAGCGGACTCCGGGACAGAAATAGCAATCAGCCCCAGCATTTT. The rearranged segments are TRBV5-6 and TRBJ1-5, with 7 bases in between that match TRBD1. The germline V and J ends show losses of 4 bases and 0 bases respectively, and no gene match explains 10 bases of the junction. From its cysteine to its phenylalanine, the CDR3 spans 17 amino acids. Of the read, only the CDR3 DNA is kept; its 51 bases are in frame from base 1. Per the germline V gene, SGHDT is the CDR1 and YYEEEE is the CDR2.